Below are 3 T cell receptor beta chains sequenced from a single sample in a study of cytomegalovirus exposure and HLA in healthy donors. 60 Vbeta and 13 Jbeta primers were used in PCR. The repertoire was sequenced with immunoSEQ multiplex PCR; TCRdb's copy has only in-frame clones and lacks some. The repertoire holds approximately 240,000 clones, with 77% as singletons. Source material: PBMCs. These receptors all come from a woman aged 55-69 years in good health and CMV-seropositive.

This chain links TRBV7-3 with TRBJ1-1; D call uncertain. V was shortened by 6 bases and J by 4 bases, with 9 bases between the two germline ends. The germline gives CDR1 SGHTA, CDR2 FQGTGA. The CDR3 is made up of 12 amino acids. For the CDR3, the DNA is TGTGCCAGCAGTCGCGCGGGCACTGAAGCTTTCTTT. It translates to CASSRAGTEAFF.

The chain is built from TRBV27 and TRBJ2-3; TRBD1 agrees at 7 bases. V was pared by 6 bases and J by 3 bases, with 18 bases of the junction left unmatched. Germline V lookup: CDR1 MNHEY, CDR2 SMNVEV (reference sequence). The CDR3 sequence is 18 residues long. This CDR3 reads CASRKFYRGPRGTDTQYF. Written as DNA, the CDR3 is TGTGCCAGCAGGAAATTTTACAGGGGACCCAGGGGGACAGATACGCAGTATTTT.

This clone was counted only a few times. As DNA, the CDR3 is TGTGCCAGCAGTTTACCAGGGTTGGATGAGCAGTTCTTC. Translating it yields CASSLPGLDEQFF. The rearrangement uses TRBV28 and TRBJ2-1, with a tentative D call TRBD1 (5 bases). The CDR3 runs to 13 residues. Germline values: CDR1 MDHEN, CDR2 SYDVKM. V was shortened by 2 bases and J by 8 bases, with 10 bases between the two germline ends.